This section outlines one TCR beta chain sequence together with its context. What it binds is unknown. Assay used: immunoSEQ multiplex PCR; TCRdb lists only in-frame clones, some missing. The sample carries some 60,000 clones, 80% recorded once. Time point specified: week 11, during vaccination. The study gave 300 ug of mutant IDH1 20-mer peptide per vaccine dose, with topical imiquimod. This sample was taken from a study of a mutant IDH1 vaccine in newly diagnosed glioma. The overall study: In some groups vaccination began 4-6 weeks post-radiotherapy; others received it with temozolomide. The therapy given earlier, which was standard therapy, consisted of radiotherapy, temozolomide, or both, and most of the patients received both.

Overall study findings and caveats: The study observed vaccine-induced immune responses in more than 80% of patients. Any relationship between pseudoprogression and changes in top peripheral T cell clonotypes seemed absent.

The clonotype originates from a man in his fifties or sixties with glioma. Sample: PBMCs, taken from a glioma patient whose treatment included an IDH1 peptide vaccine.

DNA of the CDR3: TGTGCCAGCAGCTCCGAAGGGGTCCCCGGGGAGCTGTTTTTT. This encodes CASSSEGVPGELFF. This rearrangement joins TRBV7-6 to TRBJ2-2, with D possibly TRBD1 on 5 matching bases. The CDR3 consists of 14 residues. With 4 bases removed from V and 6 bases from J, the gap between germline ends came to 12 bases. From germline, CDR1 is SGHVS and CDR2 FNYEAQ.